One TCR beta chain is described in this entry. Its antigen remains unidentified. After constant-region reverse-primer amplification, full-length variable regions underwent semi-nested PCR with Nested Universal Primer A. Each CDR3 protein gets one entry after TCRdb re-called the 5' RACE reads with MiXCR. Of some 8,000 distinct CDR3 sequences listed, 52% are singletons. The study's findings and limits: Tumor Tregs overlapped most with tumor, then blood, naive CD4+ cells. Tumor memory CD4+ T cell TCR gene usage was found to cluster with blood and lymph node memory CD4+ cells and with lymph node naive CD4+ cells. Larger-cohort validation covered only one TCR beta V-J rearrangement.

The V and J ends lost 3 bases and 0 bases respectively, with 18 bases between them. CDR3 length: 17 amino acids. Germline V gene sequence: CDR1 SGDLS, CDR2 YYNGEE. This receptor was identified in a female donor with breast cancer. The sequenced sample was memory CD4+ T cells sorted from a lymph node. Subset here: memory CD4+ T cells, CD4+CD45RO+CD25-. The chain carries TRBV9 and TRBJ1-1; D is possibly TRBD1 (6 bases). The CDR3 DNA sequence: TGTGCCAGCAGCGCGCGGGGCTTAACAGGGATGAACACTGAAGCTTTCTTT. Its translation is CASSARGLTGMNTEAFF. Full variable domain (outside the CDR3, taken from reference TRBV9 and TRBJ1-1): DSGVTQTPKHLITATGQRVTLRCSPRSGDLSVYWYQQSLDQGLQFLIQYYNGEERAKGNILERFSAQQFPDLHSELNLSSLELGDSALYFCASSARGLTGMNTEAFFGQGTRLTVV.